The clone carrying this T cell receptor beta chain was seen only a few times. A read error may account for a junction end that differs from germline. These data are taken from a study of blood T cells in healthy people across ages. This CDR3 is built from 13 residues. Germline CDR1 is SGHTA and CDR2 is FQGNSA. With a J-beta primer mix and a sample-barcoded 5' primer, a second PCR ran about 7 to 11 cycles. MiXCR, applied by TCRdb to the 5' RACE reads, yields one record per CDR3 protein. The sample holds 800,000 or so distinct CDR3 sequences; 25% are singletons and the top ten take approximately 4%. These records were also assigned to another study, of T cells of mothers and their children. Turning to that study: Similar effects of thymic selection on TCR recombination output were recorded in related and unrelated pairs. No T cell clones of persistent microchimeric origin were detected.

This chain joins TRBV7-2 and TRBJ1-2, with 9 bases identical to TRBD1. This clonotype originated in a boy under 18 in good health. Sequences were obtained from blood. The CDR3 nucleotides read TGTGCCAGCAGTGGACAGGGGAACTATGGCTGCACCTTC. Translating it yields CASSGQGNYGCTF.